Described below is a single T cell receptor beta chain sequence and its context. The sample belongs to a study of T-cell reconstitution after alpha-beta-depleted transplantation in children. CDR1 is ENHRY and CDR2 is SYGVKD in the germline V gene. Trimming took off 0 bases at V and 2 bases at J, with 2 bases between the two ends. The CDR3 sequence is 13 residues long. The authors prepared the TCRbeta library with unique molecular identifiers. TCRdb used MiXCR to reprocess the PCR reads, holding one entry per CDR3 protein. The sample comprises hundreds of thousands of distinct CDR3 sequences, about an eighth of which are singletons, and 4% to 5.5% rests with the top ten.

This receptor was obtained from a human donor who donated a stem cell graft to a child with Fanconi anemia. Here the sequenced sample was PBMCs, taken from the stem cell graft. The V call is TRBV10-3, the J call TRBJ2-1; unclear D gene. The CDR3 spells CAISESPYNEQFF. CDR3 nucleotide sequence: TGTGCCATCAGTGAGTCTCCCTACAATGAGCAGTTCTTC.